This T cell receptor beta chain was sequenced in a study of siplizumab effects on memory and regulatory T cells. Study-level points and caveats: Assignment of a naive or memory phenotype failed for roughly 80-96% of the proliferating CD4+ or CD8+ clones. It was never confirmed that proliferating Tregs from siplizumab cultures were suppressive.

Assays covered some 94,000 TCR templates per sample. Using immunoSEQ multiplex PCR, the repertoire was profiled, and TCRdb retains in-frame clones only, with some absent. The table includes about 91,000 clones, roughly 96% detected once. Points on this clone: Its antigen is currently unknown.

The germline V gene has CDR1 SGHVS and CDR2 FNYEAQ. Trimming removed 3 bases at V and 1 base at J, with 6 bases between. The CDR3 is 13 residues long. This chain links TRBV7-6 with TRBJ1-1; D is undetermined. This receptor was taken from a human donor in good health. The specimen was naive CD4+ T cells sorted from blood. DNA for the CDR3: TGTGCCAGCAGCTTTCGGGAGAACACTGAAGCTTTCTTT. Its translation: CASSFRENTEAFF.